The clone carrying this T cell receptor (beta chain) was detected ten times or more. The antigen is not known. Each patient went into thyroid surgery without having received any treatment. CDR3 length equals 10 residues. Germline V gives CDR1 DFQATT, CDR2 SNEGSKA (reference sequence). The sample belongs to a study of metastatic and nonmetastatic thyroid tumors. At the level of the study: Across blood and tumor or nodule tissue, repertoires from malignant and benign thyroid patients were compared with one another. Study-level points and caveats: It was reported that TCR beta diversity was significantly higher in malignant thyroid tumors than benign nodules, in blood and tumor.

In the authors' workflow: CDR3 was compared across clinicopathological groups, and the resulting differences were used to build a distant-metastasis classifier for papillary thyroid cancer. TCRdb re-called clones via MiXCR from the PCR reads. The authors' filters were not applied to this entry. The sample includes 20,000 or so clones, roughly 9.8% of them seen just once. The sequencing input was blood. The TCR sequence derives from a female donor with papillary thyroid cancer or a benign thyroid nodule (not recorded which). Some clones in this sample may be carry-over from other donors' samples. The chain employs TRBV20-1 and TRBJ1-1; maybe TRBD1 (5 bases). The DNA of the CDR3 is TGCAGGGGTTGGGGGGTCGAAGCTTTCTTT. Translation gives CRGWGVEAFF.